The rows below give T cell receptor beta chains drawn from one sample of a study of cytomegalovirus exposure and HLA in healthy donors. TCRdb's table, derived via immunoSEQ multiplex PCR, lists solely in-frame clones and lacks some. The sample contains 55,000 or so clones, around three quarters of which appear only once. Sequences were obtained from PBMCs. These receptors were taken from a female donor in good health and CMV-seronegative. CDR3s include the opening cysteine and the closing phenylalanine or tryptophan.

TRBV18	TRBJ1-3	CASSPAGSSGNTIYF
TRBV2	TRBJ1-2	CASSRTGENGYTF
TRBV6-4	TRBJ1-2	CASSDGRYGYTF
TRBV11-2	TRBJ2-1	CASSLAGDNEQFF
TRBV27	TRBJ2-1	CASVGLAGAASYNEQFF
TRBV7-6	TRBJ1-1	CASSQMMGQPSKWFF
TRBV27	TRBJ2-7	CASRKPTGTGYSYEQYF
TRBV4-1	TRBJ1-2	CASSQGDRGRSGYTF
TRBV19	TRBJ1-1	CASSTTGGFTEAFF
TRBV7-7	TRBJ2-7	CASSLAPGTSGSYEQYF
TRBV9	TRBJ1-3	CASSVLGTGGNTIYF
TRBV2	TRBJ1-5	CASSENSLWPQHF
TRBV11-3	TRBJ2-1	CASSPADLGGYNEQFF
TRBV30	TRBJ1-3	CAWSVRIDSGNTIYF
TRBV7-6	TRBJ1-5	CASSPGPVVNSPNQPQHF
TRBV9	TRBJ1-4	CASGAGRTNEKLFF
TRBV18	TRBJ2-7	CASSPYEAATYEQYF
TRBV7-3	TRBJ1-1	CASSLTGTVMNTEAFF
TRBV30	TRBJ2-7	CAWSVSGRVSYEQYF
TRBV19	TRBJ1-2	CASRLDRVAGYTF
TRBV4-1	TRBJ1-1	CASSRTGINTEAFF
TRBV9	TRBJ1-1	CASSGRQGLMNTEAFF
TRBV18	TRBJ1-2	CASSIQGSGINYGYTF
TRBV28	TRBJ1-6	CASSLRDGNSPLHF
TRBV6-5	TRBJ1-4	CASSSQRTGVGKLFF